These 12 T cell receptor beta chains share one sample of origin, sequenced in a study of blood T cell repertoires in COVID-19. Clones were read by immunoSEQ multiplex PCR, and TCRdb kept only the in-frame ones, dropping some. The table lists some 200,000 clones, about 88% of them singletons. The source material was peripheral blood. The receptor source for this set is a man aged 35 to 55 with active or convalescent COVID-19.

This clone was observed a handful of times. Here the CDR3 DNA reads TGCGCCAGCAGCTTGGGCCGGGGTACGGGCTCCTATAATTCACCCCTCCACTTT. It translates to CASSLGRGTGSYNSPLHF. The rearrangement links TRBV5-1 to TRBJ1-6; D unclear. The length of the CDR3 is 18 residues. The ends were cut back, 0 bases at V and 0 bases at J, with 13 bases in the middle. Germline loops: CDR1 SGHRS, CDR2 YFSETQ.

The J gene is TRBJ1-3, the V gene TRBV19, with TRBD1 identical over 8 bases. Germline V gene sequence: CDR1 LNHDA, CDR2 SQIVND (reference sequence). V shed 5 bases, J shed 0 bases, and the junction held 3 bases outside the gene matches. The CDR3 has 15 amino acids. The CDR3 DNA reads TGTGCCAGTAGTTCGACAGGGGTCTCTGGAAACACCATATATTTT. Protein product: CASSSTGVSGNTIYF. The variable domain in full, completed from reference TRBV19 and TRBJ1-3, reads DGGITQSPKYLFRKEGQNVTLSCEQNLNHDAMYWYRQDPGQGLRLIYYSQIVNDFQKGDIAEGYSVSREKKESFPLTVTSAQKNPTAFYLCASSSTGVSGNTIYFGEGSWLTVV.

The chain joins TRBV12-3 or TRBV12-4 to TRBJ2-1; D perhaps matches TRBD1 (5 bases). The V end was cut by 2 bases, the J end by 6 bases, with 8 bases between. There are 13 residues in the CDR3. This CDR3 is CASSLIQGNEQFF. CDR3 sequence (DNA): TGTGCCAGCAGTTTAATCCAGGGCAATGAGCAGTTCTTC.

The chain combines TRBV7-8 with TRBJ2-1; no clear D gene. V was clipped by 3 bases and J by 0 bases, with 6 bases between them. Germline lookup yields CDR1 SGHVS and CDR2 FQNEAQ. This CDR3 is built from 14 residues. The CDR3 nucleotides are TGTGCCAGCAGCTTCCTAAGCTCCTACAATGAGCAGTTCTTC. Encoded protein: CASSFLSSYNEQFF.

The chain joins TRBV5-4 to TRBJ1-2, with 9 positions matching TRBD1. CDR3 length: 15 residues. The V gene's germline CDR1 is SGHNT and CDR2 YYREEE (reference sequence). The V and J ends lost 3 bases and 4 bases, in that order; junction bases with no gene match: 7. The CDR3 DNA reads TGTGCCAGCAGCTCGGCGGACAGGGGACTCTATGGCTACACCTTC. It encodes CASSSADRGLYGYTF.

V gene TRBV5-1 combines with J gene TRBJ1-1; TRBD1 aligns across 9 bases. CDR1 SGHRS and CDR2 YFSETQ come from the germline V gene. The length of the CDR3 is 14 residues. After removal of 0 bases from V and 5 bases from J, the junction contained 2 bases not matched to a gene. DNA for the CDR3: TGCGCCAGCAGCTTGGTACAGGGGGCAACTGAAGCTTTCTTT. Translated, it gives CASSLVQGATEAFF. The variable domain in full, with the rest retrieved from reference TRBV5-1 and TRBJ1-1, is KAGVTQTPRYLIKTRGQQVTLSCSPISGHRSVSWYQQTPGQGLQFLFEYFSETQRNKGNFPGRFSGRQFSNSRSEMNVSTLELGDSALYLCASSLVQGATEAFFGQGTRLTVV.

V gene TRBV5-1 combines with J gene TRBJ2-7; 9 positions agree with TRBD1. This CDR3 has 15 residues. V dropped 0 bases and J dropped 1; count of bases not matched to a gene: 2. Germline lookup yields CDR1 SGHRS and CDR2 YFSETQ. CDR3: CASSLEGQGSYEQYF. The CDR3 DNA reads as TGCGCCAGCAGCTTGGAGGGACAGGGTTCCTACGAGCAGTACTTC.

A few counts support this clone. The rearrangement joins TRBV7-3 to TRBJ2-3; 8 bases match TRBD1. CDR3 length equals 14 residues. Germline V gives CDR1 SGHTA, CDR2 FQGTGA. V was pared by 5 bases and J by 8 bases, with 9 bases of the junction left unmatched. The CDR3: CASSQGAGWSTQYF. CDR3 in DNA: TGTGCCAGCAGCCAGGGGGCAGGCTGGAGTACGCAGTATTTT. The complete variable domain, with remaining parts taken from reference TRBV7-3 and TRBJ2-3, reads GAGVSQTPSNKVTEKGKYVELRCDPISGHTALYWYRQSLGQGPEFLIYFQGTGAADDSGLPNDRFFAVRPEGSVSTLKIQRTERGDSAVYLCASSQGAGWSTQYFGPGTRLTVL.

The rearrangement joins TRBV30 to TRBJ1-1; no definite D call. The V and J ends lost 0 bases and 7 bases respectively, with 6 bases between them. CDR3 length: 11 residues. Germline V lookup: CDR1 GTSNPN, CDR2 SVGIG (reference sequence). The DNA of the CDR3 is TGTGCCTGGAGTGTACTTGTTGAAGCTTTCTTT. Translating it yields CAWSVLVEAFF.

This clone occurred a few times. The chain uses TRBV12-3 or TRBV12-4 and TRBJ1-2, with D tentatively TRBD1 (5 bases). V was shortened by 8 bases and J by 6 bases, with 10 bases between the two germline ends. The CDR3 contains 11 residues. The CDR3 here is CASQGRNGYTF. DNA of the CDR3: TGTGCCAGCCAGGGTCGGAATGGCTACACCTTC.

This chain uses TRBV19 with TRBJ1-5; 7 bases agree with TRBD1. This CDR3 has 16 amino acids. Losses at the gene ends were 3 bases for V and 0 bases for J; bases not matched to a gene: 5. The germline V gene encodes CDR1 LNHDA and CDR2 SQIVND (reference sequence). The CDR3, as DNA: TGTGCCAGTAGTATGCCGGGACAGTATAGCAATCAGCCCCAGCATTTT. This translates into CASSMPGQYSNQPQHF.

V gene TRBV16 combines with J gene TRBJ2-1; TRBD1 might be the D (5 bases). CDR3 length: 13 residues. CDR1 is KGHSY, CDR2 FQNENV, per germline. V lost 4 bases and J 3 bases, leaving 7 bases between the germline ends. This CDR3 reads CASSPDIYNEQFF. The CDR3 DNA sequence: TGTGCCAGCAGCCCGGACATCTACAATGAGCAGTTCTTC.